The 24 T cell receptor beta chains below come from one sample, sequenced in a study of T cell changes during pregnancy in multiple sclerosis. Clones were read by immunoSEQ multiplex PCR, and TCRdb kept only the in-frame ones, dropping some. This table holds tens of thousands of clones, roughly 93% found once. The sample in question was peripheral blood, obtained in the third trimester of pregnancy. These receptor sequences come from a female donor with multiple sclerosis, enrolled in a pregnancy study.

This clone was counted a single time. The sample contains more than one DNA sequence encoding this CDR3. CDR3 residues: CSVRGGERGTEAFF. CDR3 nucleotides: TGCAGCGTTCGAGGGGGAGAGAGAGGCACTGAAGCTTTCTTT. This rearrangement joins TRBV29-1 to TRBJ1-1; D perhaps matches TRBD1 (6 bases). This CDR3 has 14 amino acids. Germline CDR1 is SQVTM and CDR2 is ANQGSEA. The V end lost 5 bases, the J end lost 4 bases, and 17 bases lay between the germline ends.

This clone was detected only a few times. This chain joins TRBV25-1 and TRBJ1-1; no definite D call. CDR3 length: 11 amino acids. Trimming shortened V by 7 bases and J by 4 bases, and 7 bases separated the two germline ends. Germline CDR1 reads MGHDK; CDR2 reads SYGVNS. CDR3 in amino acids: CASTAGTEAFF. For the CDR3, the DNA is TGTGCCAGCACCGCGGGCACTGAAGCTTTCTTT.

The chain recombines TRBV7-9 with TRBJ2-3; TRBD2 agrees at 9 bases. Trimming at V came to 0 bases and at J to 6 bases, leaving 13 bases not matched to a gene. The CDR3 sequence is 18 residues long. The germline gives CDR1 SEHNR, CDR2 FQNEAQ (reference sequence). For the CDR3, the DNA is TGTGCCAGCAGCTTAGCCCGATTTCGTGCGGGAGGGTTCGATACGCAGTATTTT. Translation: CASSLARFRAGGFDTQYF.

The count of this clone is one. The V call is TRBV13, the J call TRBJ2-3; 12 positions agree with TRBD2. Losses at the gene ends were 2 bases for V and 5 bases for J; bases not matched to a gene: 11. This CDR3 comprises 18 residues. Germline V gene data show CDR1 as PRHDT and CDR2 as FYEKMQ (reference sequence). Here the CDR3 reads CASSLSIRTSGKGDTQYF. DNA of the CDR3: TGTGCCAGCAGCTTATCTATCCGGACTAGCGGGAAGGGAGATACGCAGTATTTT.

This chain joins TRBV28 and TRBJ1-1; D gene unclear. V lost 5 bases and J 0 bases, leaving 10 bases between the germline ends. This CDR3 has 14 residues. CDR1 is MDHEN and CDR2 is SYDVKM in the germline V gene. DNA of the CDR3: TGTGCCAGCAGTCTTGCAGGCATGAACACTGAAGCTTTCTTT. Protein sequence: CASSLAGMNTEAFF.

V gene TRBV7-9 combines with J gene TRBJ1-2; D unresolved. Germline values: CDR1 SEHNR, CDR2 FQNEAQ (reference sequence). The CDR3 runs to 14 residues. V lost 5 bases and J lost 4, with 14 bases in between. The CDR3 loop reads CASSREWGGYGYTF. In nucleotides, the CDR3 is TGTGCCAGCAGCCGAGAGTGGGGAGGCTATGGCTACACCTTC.

This chain uses TRBV11-2 with TRBJ2-2, with 8 bases matching TRBD1. CDR1 SGHAT and CDR2 FQNNGV come from the germline V gene. V shed 5 bases, J shed 0 bases, and the junction held 8 bases outside the gene matches. The CDR3 contains 17 residues. This CDR3 reads CASSLRPDRANTGELFF. In DNA form, the CDR3 reads TGTGCCAGCAGCCTGAGACCGGACAGGGCGAACACCGGGGAGCTGTTTTTT.

This chain joins TRBV27 and TRBJ1-3; D perhaps matches TRBD1 (6 bases). The V and J ends lost 3 bases and 4 bases respectively, with 10 bases between them. This CDR3 spans 14 amino acids. Germline V CDR1 and CDR2: MNHEY, SMNVEV (reference sequence). The CDR3 loop reads CASSLMGAGNTIYF. The CDR3 region has the DNA TGTGCCAGCAGTTTGATGGGGGCCGGAAACACCATATATTTT.

The V gene is TRBV5-4, the J gene TRBJ2-1, with D possibly TRBD2 on 5 matching bases. Germline lookup yields CDR1 SGHNT and CDR2 YYREEE (reference sequence). Between the trimmed V and J ends, which lost 2 bases and 4 bases, there was a span of 16 bases. The CDR3 consists of 16 residues. The CDR3 protein is CASSLAIRAAYNEQFF. CDR3 coding DNA: TGTGCCAGCAGCTTAGCAATCCGAGCGGCATACAATGAGCAGTTCTTC.

The gene calls are TRBV15 and TRBJ2-7; D is uncertain. Trimming pared 2 bases from V and 6 bases from J, leaving 8 bases between. The CDR3 sequence is 12 residues long. From germline, CDR1 is LNHNV and CDR2 YYDKDF (reference sequence). The DNA of the CDR3 is TGTGCCACCAGCAGAAGAGGTATCGAGCAGTACTTC. Amino acids: CATSRRGIEQYF.

The chain carries TRBV10-3 and TRBJ2-5, with 10 bases identical to TRBD2. With V trimmed by 5 bases and J by 5 bases, 8 bases remained unmatched. The CDR3 spans 15 residues. Germline CDR1 and CDR2: ENHRY and SYGVKD. The chain's CDR3 is CAISKLAGSRETQYF. DNA of the CDR3: TGTGCCATCAGTAAACTAGCGGGGAGTCGGGAGACCCAGTACTTC.

The chain couples TRBV30 to TRBJ1-4; unclear D gene. Germline V gene sequence: CDR1 GTSNPN, CDR2 SVGIG (reference sequence). The V end was cut by 3 bases, the J end by 4 bases, with 12 bases between. This CDR3 is 14 amino acids long. Written as DNA, the CDR3 is TGTGCCTGGAGAGGGAGGGTCAATAATGAAAAACTGTTTTTT. Translated: CAWRGRVNNEKLFF.

J is TRBJ2-5 and V is TRBV5-6; 9 bases fit TRBD2. CDR3 size: 13 residues. Germline V gene lookup returns CDR1 SGHDT and CDR2 YYEEEE. The V and J ends lost 5 bases and 5 bases, in that order; junction bases with no gene match: 4. The CDR3 nucleotides read TGTGCCAGCAGTCTAGCGGGATGGGAGACCCAGTACTTC. It yields the protein CASSLAGWETQYF. Drawing the rest from reference TRBV5-6 and TRBJ2-5, the complete variable domain is DAGVTQSPTHLIKTRGQQVTLRCSPKSGHDTVSWYQQALGQGPQFIFQYYEEEERQRGNFPDRFSGHQFPNYSSELNVNALLLGDSALYLCASSLAGWETQYFGPGTRLLVL.

The CDR3 DNA follows: TGTGCCAGCAGCTTTAGTAGCGGGAGCTCCTACAATGAGCAGTTCTTC. Amino acid sequence: CASSFSSGSSYNEQFF. V is TRBV7-9 and J is TRBJ2-1; TRBD2 agrees at 9 bases. Per the germline V gene, CDR1 is SEHNR and CDR2 is FQNEAQ (reference sequence). The junction had 3 bases not matched to a gene; V was cut back by 3 bases and J by 0 bases. This CDR3 is built from 16 residues.

This rearrangement joins TRBV28 to TRBJ2-7; D ambiguous. The CDR3 has 15 residues. Germline CDR1 reads MDHEN; CDR2 reads SYDVKM. The ends were cut back, 3 bases at V and 0 bases at J, with 12 bases in the middle. The CDR3 nucleotides are TGTGCCAGCAGTTTTGGATTCCAGGACTCCTACGAGCAGTACTTC. This codes for CASSFGFQDSYEQYF.

The chain uses TRBV19 and TRBJ2-6; D is uncertain. The V end was cut by 3 bases, the J end by 4 bases, with 4 bases between. The CDR3 spans 13 residues. Germline V lookup: CDR1 LNHDA, CDR2 SQIVND (reference sequence). The CDR3 DNA reads TGTGCCAGTAGTATCTCCGGGGCCAACGTCCTGACTTTC. Translating it yields CASSISGANVLTF.

V usage is TRBV18 and J usage is TRBJ2-7; D is perhaps TRBD1 (5 bases). This CDR3 comprises 14 residues. In germline, CDR1 is KGHSH, CDR2 LQKENI. Trimming cost V 6 bases and J 2 bases, with 14 bases left between them. CDR3 nucleotides: TGTGCCAGCTCTAGGGCAGGGAACGCCTACGAGCAGTACTTC. It yields the protein CASSRAGNAYEQYF.

The chain links TRBV19 to TRBJ2-7; TRBD2 matches 9 bases. The CDR3 consists of 14 residues. Germline values: CDR1 LNHDA, CDR2 SQIVND (reference sequence). J lost 0 bases, V lost 5 bases, and 2 bases had no gene match. The CDR3 reads CASSPGLASYEQYF. The CDR3 nucleotides read TGTGCCAGTAGTCCGGGACTAGCCTCCTACGAGCAGTACTTC.

The chain employs TRBV6-5 and TRBJ1-1; D perhaps matches TRBD1 (5 bases). There are 14 residues in the CDR3. V lost 2 bases and J lost 5, with 12 bases in between. The germline gives CDR1 MNHEY, CDR2 SVGAGI. CDR3 sequence reads: CASSYGSGETEAFF. In nucleotides, the CDR3 is TGTGCCAGCAGTTACGGATCGGGGGAAACTGAAGCTTTCTTT.

The rearrangement uses TRBV4-1 and TRBJ2-1, with 16 nucleotides matching TRBD2. CDR1 is MGHRA and CDR2 is YSYEKL in the germline V gene. V shed 4 bases and J 8 bases; nucleotides not matched to a gene: 5. The CDR3 has 16 residues. This chain's CDR3 is CASSLMGLAGGDEQFF. The CDR3 nucleotides are TGCGCCAGCAGCCTTATGGGACTAGCGGGGGGGGATGAGCAGTTCTTC.

The CDR3, as DNA: TGTGCCAGCAGTCCACGGACTAGCGGGAGAGATACGCAGTATTTT. Amino acid sequence: CASSPRTSGRDTQYF. V is TRBV27 and J is TRBJ2-3; 13 positions agree with TRBD2. The CDR3 is 15 amino acids. Germline assignment: CDR1 MNHEY and CDR2 SMNVEV (reference sequence). V was pared by 5 bases and J by 5 bases, with 4 bases of the junction left unmatched.

This clone appeared once. The chain combines TRBV6-5 with TRBJ1-4; D ambiguous. V was clipped by 2 bases and J by 4 bases, with 11 bases between them. Germline V CDR1 and CDR2: MNHEY, SVGAGI. The CDR3 extends over 15 amino acids. The CDR3 spells CASSYTGLLNEKLFF. The CDR3 DNA reads as TGTGCCAGCAGTTACACGGGGTTACTTAATGAAAAACTGTTTTTT.

The chain uses TRBV19 and TRBJ1-5; 8 bases agree with TRBD1. Germline CDR1 reads LNHDA; CDR2 reads SQIVND (reference sequence). V lost 7 bases to trimming and J lost 9 bases; unmatched junction nucleotides: 8. CDR3 length: 13 amino acids. The CDR3 reads CASTQGAGLPQHF. CDR3 DNA: TGTGCCAGTACCCAGGGGGCAGGATTGCCCCAGCATTTT.

This clone showed up just once. The chain has TRBV19 and TRBJ1-2; 7 bases map to TRBD1. CDR3 length: 15 amino acids. V shed 5 bases and J 3 bases; nucleotides not matched to a gene: 9. Germline V gene data show CDR1 as LNHDA and CDR2 as SQIVND (reference sequence). This CDR3 reads CASSGKDRAHYGYTF. As DNA, the CDR3 is TGTGCCAGTAGTGGGAAAGACAGGGCCCACTATGGCTACACCTTC.